This passage covers 21 T cell receptor beta chains from one sample sequenced in a study of PD-1 blockade in classical Hodgkin lymphoma. After autologous stem cell transplantation all patients relapsed, and prior brentuximab vedotin exposure differed between cohorts. The assay was immunoSEQ multiplex PCR, and TCRdb's table has in-frame clones only and misses some. The table shows about 15,000 clones, with 80% to 85% occurring only once. The sequences come from peripheral blood mononuclear cells (PBMCs), collected at baseline. These TCRs come from a human donor with classical Hodgkin lymphoma.

V is TRBV28 and J is TRBJ1-3; D unresolved. This CDR3 has 12 amino acids. From germline, CDR1 is MDHEN and CDR2 SYDVKM. Trimming removed 7 bases at V and 2 bases at J, with 6 bases between. CDR3 region: CASNLPGNTIYF. The CDR3 nucleotides read TGTGCCAGCAACCTCCCTGGAAACACCATATATTTT.

The gene calls are TRBV6-5 and TRBJ2-2, with TRBD1 matching over 9 bases. The CDR3 spans 14 residues. Germline CDR1 is MNHEY and CDR2 is SVGAGI. Unmatched junction bases numbered 4, after V lost 6 bases and J lost 5 bases. CDR3 protein: CASRRDRATGELFF. As DNA, the CDR3 is TGTGCCAGCAGACGGGACAGGGCGACCGGGGAGCTGTTTTTT.

The gene calls are TRBV6-6 and TRBJ2-3; weak D call: TRBD2 (5 bases). The germline V gene encodes CDR1 MNHNY and CDR2 SVGAGI (reference sequence). The CDR3 is 16 residues long. Deletions cut 0 bases from V and 4 bases from J, with 14 bases between. The chain's CDR3 is CASSYSGAGIPDTQYF. CDR3 coding DNA: TGTGCCAGCAGTTACTCGGGTGCGGGTATCCCAGATACGCAGTATTTT.

The CDR3 reads CASSDRGIGTEAFF. CDR3 nucleotides: TGTGCCAGCAGTGATCGGGGGATCGGCACTGAAGCTTTCTTT. The chain carries TRBV2 and TRBJ1-1, with D perhaps TRBD1 (5 bases). The ends were cut back, 3 bases at V and 4 bases at J, with 12 bases in the middle. CDR3 length: 14 residues. Germline loops: CDR1 SNHLY, CDR2 FYNNEI.

Only one count was recorded for this clone. The chain couples TRBV5-4 to TRBJ2-1; TRBD1 might be the D (5 bases). The V gene lost 4 bases and the J gene lost 9 bases, with 14 bases spanning the gap. The CDR3 contains 13 residues. Germline V gene lookup returns CDR1 SGHNT and CDR2 YYREEE (reference sequence). Here the CDR3 reads CASSPRALGEQFF. The DNA for the CDR3 is TGTGCCAGCAGCCCCAGGGCCCTAGGTGAGCAGTTCTTC.

The chain uses TRBV21-1 and TRBJ2-7. TRBV21-1 is given as a pseudogene. CDR3 length: 13 residues. CDR3 in DNA: TGTGCCAGCAGCCTCCGCCGTACCTACGAGCAGTACGTC. It translates to CASSLRRTYEQYV.

J is TRBJ1-2 and V is TRBV18; 8 bases align to TRBD1. The CDR3 extends over 13 amino acids. Germline CDR1 KGHSH, CDR2 LQKENI. Trimming at V came to 4 bases and at J to 3 bases, leaving 1 base not matched to a gene. DNA for the CDR3: TGTGCCAGCTCACAGACAGGGGACTATGGCTACACCTTC. It yields the protein CASSQTGDYGYTF.

The chain uses TRBV5-4 and TRBJ2-1; 11 nucleotides line up with TRBD1. Looked up from germline, CDR1 is SGHNT and CDR2 is YYREEE (reference sequence). V lost 4 bases to trimming and J lost 7 bases; unmatched junction nucleotides: 7. The CDR3 loop spans 15 amino acids. CDR3 protein: CASSPRTGGLNEQFF. In DNA, the CDR3 is TGTGCCAGCAGCCCGCGGACAGGGGGCTTAAATGAGCAGTTCTTC. Full variable domain (missing parts from reference TRBV5-4 and TRBJ2-1): ETGVTQSPTHLIKTRGQQVTLRCSSQSGHNTVSWYQQALGQGPQFIFQYYREEENGRGNFPPRFSGLQFPNYSSELNVNALELDDSALYLCASSPRTGGLNEQFFGPGTRLTVL.

V usage is TRBV7-2 and J usage is TRBJ1-2; 9 bases line up with TRBD1. CDR1 SGHTA and CDR2 FQGNSA come from the germline V gene. The CDR3 is made up of 15 amino acids. With 5 bases clipped from V and 3 bases from J, the junction kept 7 bases outside the gene matches. The CDR3 reads CASSPRTGDHYGYTF. CDR3 DNA sequence: TGTGCCAGCAGCCCCAGGACAGGGGATCACTATGGCTACACCTTC.

This clone was counted a single time. The chain is built from TRBV11-2 and TRBJ2-1; D gene ambiguous. The V end was cut by 0 bases, the J end by 8 bases, with 14 bases between. The CDR3 consists of 15 residues. Germline-derived CDR1 and CDR2 are SGHAT and FQNNGV. The CDR3 DNA is TGTGCCAGCAGCTTAGATGTCTCCCCGGGCGATGAGCAGTTCTTC. Encoded protein: CASSLDVSPGDEQFF.

V and J are TRBV7-2 and TRBJ2-5, with 7 bases lining up with TRBD2. The CDR3 consists of 15 residues. With 4 bases clipped from V and 8 bases from J, the junction kept 13 bases outside the gene matches. Germline values: CDR1 SGHTA, CDR2 FQGNSA. CDR3 sequence (DNA): TGTGCCAGCAGCTGGGGGGGAAGAGCCTCGGGAACCCAGTACTTC. The encoded protein is CASSWGGRASGTQYF.

This rearrangement joins TRBV6-1 to TRBJ2-7; D is undetermined. The CDR3 contains 12 residues. From germline, CDR1 is MNHNS and CDR2 SASEGT. Trimming shortened V by 7 bases and J by 6 bases, and 13 bases separated the two germline ends. The CDR3 DNA follows: TGTGCCAGCAACCAAGGGTCCCGCGAGCAGTACGTC. This sequence encodes CASNQGSREQYV.

The chain combines TRBV29-1 with TRBJ2-3, with TRBD2 as a possible D gene (6 bases). Germline CDR1 and CDR2: SQVTM and ANQGSEA. This CDR3 has 15 residues. Trimming removed 3 bases from V and 4 bases from J, with 17 bases in between. The CDR3 loop reads CSVDRLSGLSDTQYF. The CDR3 DNA sequence: TGCAGCGTTGACCGACTCTCGGGACTTTCAGATACGCAGTATTTT.

The chain employs TRBV5-4 and TRBJ1-4, with TRBD1 as a possible D gene (5 bases). The V and J ends lost 4 bases and 8 bases respectively, with 24 bases between them. The CDR3 loop spans 17 amino acids. Germline assignment: CDR1 SGHNT and CDR2 YYREEE (reference sequence). CDR3 amino acids: CASSRLGRQNYREKLFF. The CDR3, as DNA: TGTGCCAGCAGCCGCTTGGGTCGGCAGAACTACAGGGAAAAACTGTTTTTT.

This chain uses TRBV30 with TRBJ1-2; no firm D call. V gave up 4 bases and J gave up 4 bases, with 16 bases separating them. The length of the CDR3 is 14 residues. In germline, CDR1 is GTSNPN, CDR2 SVGIG (reference sequence). CDR3 sequence reads: CAWTPGDKRYGYTF. In DNA form, the CDR3 reads TGTGCCTGGACCCCAGGCGACAAGCGCTATGGCTACACCTTC.

The V call is TRBV27, the J call TRBJ1-5; 7 bases match TRBD1. Trimming took 2 bases from V and 5 from J; bases not matched to a gene: 6. The CDR3 has 15 amino acids. Germline V gene data show CDR1 as MNHEY and CDR2 as SMNVEV (reference sequence). Here the CDR3 DNA reads TGTGCCAGCAGTTTAAGACAGGGAATTTATCAGCCCCAGCATTTT. This translates into CASSLRQGIYQPQHF.

The CDR3 DNA is TGTGCCACCGGGAGGGGACTAGCGGGAGCAGATACGCAGTATTTT. Its protein product is CATGRGLAGADTQYF. The rearrangement links TRBV28 to TRBJ2-3; 14 nucleotides match TRBD2. V was pared by 10 bases and J by 4 bases, with 7 bases of the junction left unmatched. Per germline, CDR1 MDHEN and CDR2 SYDVKM. CDR3 length: 15 amino acids.

V gene TRBV16 combines with J gene TRBJ1-4, with D possibly being TRBD1 (6 bases). Germline CDR1 reads KGHSY; CDR2 reads FQNENV. Trimming removed 2 bases from V and 5 bases from J, with 9 bases in between. The CDR3 contains 14 residues. The CDR3 protein is CASSQQRGNEKLFF. CDR3 coding DNA: TGTGCCAGCAGCCAACAAAGGGGGAATGAAAAACTGTTTTTT.

The chain recombines TRBV7-6 with TRBJ2-1, with D hard to call. The germline V and J ends were trimmed by 3 bases and 8 bases, with 8 bases remaining between them. CDR1 is SGHVS and CDR2 is FNYEAQ in the germline V gene. The CDR3 sequence is 12 residues long. Here the CDR3 DNA reads TGTGCCAGCAGCTTGAATCCAGATGAGCAGTTCTTC. Translation: CASSLNPDEQFF.

The chain is built from TRBV2 and TRBJ1-6; 9 nucleotides match TRBD1. The CDR3 loop spans 16 amino acids. Germline-derived CDR1 and CDR2 are SNHLY and FYNNEI. V dropped 6 bases and J dropped 5; count of bases not matched to a gene: 8. CDR3 nucleotide sequence: TGTGCCAGCAGGGTTAGGGGGACAGGGAATAATTCACCCCTCCACTTT. Protein sequence: CASRVRGTGNNSPLHF.

The V and J genes are TRBV6-1 and TRBJ2-1; 10 nucleotides align to TRBD2. V gave up 2 bases and J gave up 10 bases; unmatched junction bases: 8. Per the germline V gene, CDR1 is MNHNS and CDR2 is SASEGT. There are 15 residues in the CDR3. The CDR3 DNA sequence: TGTGCCAGCAGTGAAATAGCGGGAGGCTTGGGGGAGCAGTTCTTC. It encodes CASSEIAGGLGEQFF.